Listed here are 5 T cell receptor beta chains from one sample, sequenced in a study of control samples from healthy donors and cancer patients. Sequencing used immunoSEQ multiplex PCR; TCRdb keeps in-frame clones, though not all of them. In the table there are 130,000 or so clones, around nine tenths of which are singletons. The sample was blood. Receptors were obtained from a man aged 18 to 35 in good health.

This chain uses TRBV3-1 (or the pseudogene TRBV3-2) with TRBJ1-1; maybe TRBD1 (5 bases). Trimming cost V 5 bases and J 6 bases, with 10 bases left between them. The CDR3 is 12 residues long. Per the germline V gene, CDR1 is LGHDT and CDR2 is YNNKEL (reference sequence). DNA of the CDR3: TGTGCCAGCAGCAACGGGGCAGCTGAAGCTTTCTTT. This encodes CASSNGAAEAFF.

The J gene is TRBJ2-1, the V gene TRBV11-2; D possibly uses TRBD1 or TRBD2 (6 bases each). CDR1 is SGHAT, CDR2 FQNNGV, per germline. Trimming removed 5 bases from V and 3 bases from J, with 14 bases in between. This CDR3 is built from 15 residues. CDR3 sequence (DNA): TGTGCCAGCAGCGGCCGGGGGCGGGGCTACAATGAGCAGTTCTTC. It codes for CASSGRGRGYNEQFF.

This clone was recorded a few times. This chain connects TRBV19 to TRBJ1-1; 7 bases align to TRBD1. This CDR3 spans 16 amino acids. Germline CDR1 is LNHDA and CDR2 is SQIVND (reference sequence). J was trimmed by 0 bases and V by 6 bases; bases with no gene match: 10. The chain's CDR3 is CASSRSQGSMNTEAFF. The CDR3 DNA reads TGTGCCAGTAGCAGATCACAGGGGTCCATGAACACTGAAGCTTTCTTT.

Note on this clone: The sample contains more than one DNA sequence encoding this CDR3. The rearrangement uses TRBV19 and TRBJ2-7, with D perhaps matching TRBD1 (5 bases). CDR3 size: 14 residues. CDR1 is LNHDA, CDR2 SQIVND, per germline (reference sequence). V was shortened by 1 base and J by 0 bases, with 7 bases between the two germline ends. CDR3 in DNA: TGTGCCAGTAGTATAGGAACAGGCTCCTACGAGCAGTACTTC. Its protein product is CASSIGTGSYEQYF.

The rearrangement links TRBV10-2 to TRBJ1-5, with 7 bases aligning to TRBD1. The CDR3 runs 12 residues. V lost 8 bases to trimming and J lost 6 bases; unmatched junction nucleotides: 4. Germline-derived CDR1 and CDR2 are WSHSY and SAAADI. CDR3: CASSDRVQPQHF. CDR3 bases: TGCGCCAGCTCCGACAGGGTTCAGCCCCAGCATTTT.